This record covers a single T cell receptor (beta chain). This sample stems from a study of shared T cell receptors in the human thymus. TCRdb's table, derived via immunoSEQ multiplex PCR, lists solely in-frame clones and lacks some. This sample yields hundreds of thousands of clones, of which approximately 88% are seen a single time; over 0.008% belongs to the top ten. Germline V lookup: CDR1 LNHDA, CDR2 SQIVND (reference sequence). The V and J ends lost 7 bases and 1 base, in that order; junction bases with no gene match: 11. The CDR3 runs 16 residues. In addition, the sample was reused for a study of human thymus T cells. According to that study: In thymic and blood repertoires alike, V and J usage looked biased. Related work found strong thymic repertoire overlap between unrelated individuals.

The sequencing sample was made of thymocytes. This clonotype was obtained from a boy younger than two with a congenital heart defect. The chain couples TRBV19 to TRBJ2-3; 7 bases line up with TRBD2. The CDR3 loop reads CASTPGRAQCTDTQYF. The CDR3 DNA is TGTGCCAGTACCCCGGGGAGGGCTCAATGCACAGATACGCAGTATTTT.